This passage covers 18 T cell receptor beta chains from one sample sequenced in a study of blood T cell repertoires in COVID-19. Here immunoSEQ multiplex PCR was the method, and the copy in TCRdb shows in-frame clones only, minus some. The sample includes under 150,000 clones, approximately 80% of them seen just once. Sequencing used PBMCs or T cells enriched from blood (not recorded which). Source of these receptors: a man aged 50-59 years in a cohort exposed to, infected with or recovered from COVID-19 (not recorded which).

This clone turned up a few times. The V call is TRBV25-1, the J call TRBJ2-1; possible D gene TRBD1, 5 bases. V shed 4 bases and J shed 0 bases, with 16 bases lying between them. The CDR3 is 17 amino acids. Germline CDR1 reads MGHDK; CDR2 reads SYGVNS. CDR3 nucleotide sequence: TGTGCCAGCAGTGGTCAGGGAAGACTGGTCTCCTACAATGAGCAGTTCTTC. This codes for CASSGQGRLVSYNEQFF.

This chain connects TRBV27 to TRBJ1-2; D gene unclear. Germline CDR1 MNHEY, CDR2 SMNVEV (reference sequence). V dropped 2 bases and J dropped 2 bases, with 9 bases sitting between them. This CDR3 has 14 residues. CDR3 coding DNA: TGTGCCAGCAGTTTAAATCGGGGAAACTATGGCTACACCTTC. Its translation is CASSLNRGNYGYTF.

The CDR3 DNA follows: TGTGCCAGCAGCGCACAGGGGGGTTCTTATGGCTACACCTTC. This translates into CASSAQGGSYGYTF. The genes are TRBV9 and TRBJ1-2; 8 bases line up with TRBD1. Germline trimming cut 3 bases from V and 5 bases from J; bases unmatched to any gene: 6. The germline CDR1 and CDR2 sequences are SGDLS and YYNGEE. The CDR3 covers 14 residues.

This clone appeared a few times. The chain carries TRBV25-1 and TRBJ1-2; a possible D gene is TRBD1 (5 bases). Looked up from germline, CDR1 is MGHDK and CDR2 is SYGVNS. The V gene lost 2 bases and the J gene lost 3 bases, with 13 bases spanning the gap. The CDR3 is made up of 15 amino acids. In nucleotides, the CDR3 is TGTGCCAGCAGTGAAGCCGGGGGTTGGGACTATGGCTACACCTTC. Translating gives CASSEAGGWDYGYTF.

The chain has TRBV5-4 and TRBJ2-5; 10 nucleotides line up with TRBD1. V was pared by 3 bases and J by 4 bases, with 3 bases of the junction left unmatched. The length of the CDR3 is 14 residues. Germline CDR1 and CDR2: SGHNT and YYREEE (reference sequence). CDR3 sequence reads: CASSYGQGVETQYF. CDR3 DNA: TGTGCCAGCAGCTACGGACAGGGGGTAGAGACCCAGTACTTC.

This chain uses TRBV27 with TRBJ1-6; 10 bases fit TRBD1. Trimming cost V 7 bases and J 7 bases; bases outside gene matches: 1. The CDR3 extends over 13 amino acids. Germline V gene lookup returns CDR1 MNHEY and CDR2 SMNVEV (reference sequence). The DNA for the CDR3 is TGTGCCAGCAAGGGACAGGGGAATTCACCCCTCCACTTT. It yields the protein CASKGQGNSPLHF.

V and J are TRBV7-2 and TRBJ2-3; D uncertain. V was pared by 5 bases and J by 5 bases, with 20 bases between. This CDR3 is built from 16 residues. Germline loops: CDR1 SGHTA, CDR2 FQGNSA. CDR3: CASSEMGPLTGDTQYF. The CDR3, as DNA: TGTGCCAGCAGCGAGATGGGCCCATTAACCGGAGATACGCAGTATTTT.

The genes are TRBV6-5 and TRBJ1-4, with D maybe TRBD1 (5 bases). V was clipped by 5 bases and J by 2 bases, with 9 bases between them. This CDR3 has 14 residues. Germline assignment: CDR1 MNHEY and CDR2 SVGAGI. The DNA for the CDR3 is TGTGCCAGCAGTCCGACAGCTACTAATGAAAAACTGTTTTTT. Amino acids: CASSPTATNEKLFF.

The CDR3 DNA reads as TGTGCCAGCAGCGGACCTATACGGGATCGGATTGAAAAACTGTTTTTT. Translated: CASSGPIRDRIEKLFF. The chain combines TRBV11-2 with TRBJ1-4; D remains unclear. In germline, CDR1 is SGHAT, CDR2 FQNNGV. The CDR3 loop spans 16 amino acids. The V gene lost 5 bases and the J gene lost 7 bases, with 20 bases spanning the gap.

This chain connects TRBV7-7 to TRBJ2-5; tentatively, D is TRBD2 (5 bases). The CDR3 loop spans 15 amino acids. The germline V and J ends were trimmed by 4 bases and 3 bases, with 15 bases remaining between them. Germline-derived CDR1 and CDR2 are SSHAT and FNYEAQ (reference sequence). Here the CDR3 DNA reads TGTGCCAGCAGCTCCGGGCGGGTGGCGGAAGAGACCCAGTACTTC. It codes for CASSSGRVAEETQYF.

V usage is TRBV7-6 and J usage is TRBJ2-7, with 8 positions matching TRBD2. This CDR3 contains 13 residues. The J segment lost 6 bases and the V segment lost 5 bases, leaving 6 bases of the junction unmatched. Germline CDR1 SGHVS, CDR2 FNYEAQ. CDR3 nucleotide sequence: TGTGCCAGCAGCGCGGGACTAGTATCCGAGCAGTACTTC. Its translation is CASSAGLVSEQYF.

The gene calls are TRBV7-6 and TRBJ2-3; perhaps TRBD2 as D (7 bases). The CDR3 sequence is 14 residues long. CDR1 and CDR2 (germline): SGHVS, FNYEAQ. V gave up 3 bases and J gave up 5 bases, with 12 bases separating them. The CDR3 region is CASSLRGPVDTQYF. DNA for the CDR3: TGTGCCAGCAGCTTGCGGGGGCCAGTAGATACGCAGTATTTT.

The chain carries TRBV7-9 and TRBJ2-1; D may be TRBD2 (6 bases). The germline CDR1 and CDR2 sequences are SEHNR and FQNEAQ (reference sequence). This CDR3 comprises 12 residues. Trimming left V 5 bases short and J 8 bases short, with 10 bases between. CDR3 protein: CASSRLVHEQFF. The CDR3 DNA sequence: TGTGCCAGCAGCAGACTAGTGCATGAGCAGTTCTTC.

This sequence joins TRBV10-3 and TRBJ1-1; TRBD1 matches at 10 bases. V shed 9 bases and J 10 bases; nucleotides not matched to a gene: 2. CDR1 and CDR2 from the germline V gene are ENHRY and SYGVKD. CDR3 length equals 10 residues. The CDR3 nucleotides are TGTGCCATTGGACAGGGGGGAGCTTTCTTT. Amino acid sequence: CAIGQGGAFF.

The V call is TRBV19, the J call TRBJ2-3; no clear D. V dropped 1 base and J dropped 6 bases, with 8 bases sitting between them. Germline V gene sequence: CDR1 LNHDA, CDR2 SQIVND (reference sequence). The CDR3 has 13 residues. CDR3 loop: CASSIGAVDTQYF. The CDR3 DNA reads TGTGCCAGTAGTATAGGCGCCGTGGATACGCAGTATTTT.

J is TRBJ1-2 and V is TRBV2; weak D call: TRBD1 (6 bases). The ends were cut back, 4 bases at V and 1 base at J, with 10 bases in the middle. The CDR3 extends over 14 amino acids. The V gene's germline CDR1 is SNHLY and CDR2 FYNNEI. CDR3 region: CASSGTAVNYGYTF. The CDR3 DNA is TGTGCCAGCAGTGGGACAGCAGTTAACTATGGCTACACCTTC.

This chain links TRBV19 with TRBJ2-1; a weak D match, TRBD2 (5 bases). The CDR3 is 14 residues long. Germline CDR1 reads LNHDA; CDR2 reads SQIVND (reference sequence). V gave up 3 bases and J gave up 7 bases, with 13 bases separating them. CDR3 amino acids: CASSIDDGINEQFF. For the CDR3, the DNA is TGTGCCAGTAGTATTGATGACGGGATTAATGAGCAGTTCTTC.

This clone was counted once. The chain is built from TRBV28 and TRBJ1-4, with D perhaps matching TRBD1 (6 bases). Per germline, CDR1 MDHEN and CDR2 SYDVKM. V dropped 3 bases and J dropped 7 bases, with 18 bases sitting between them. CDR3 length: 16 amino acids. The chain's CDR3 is CASSFLRDILSEKLFF. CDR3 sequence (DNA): TGTGCCAGCAGTTTTCTCAGGGACATTTTATCTGAAAAACTGTTTTTT.